This record looks at one TCR beta chain sequence and its context. The sample originates from a study of radiation and T cells in renal cell carcinoma. TCRdb's table, derived via immunoSEQ multiplex PCR, lists solely in-frame clones and lacks some. The sample lists 120,000 or so clones; 81% were seen once. As to time point: blood 2 weeks post-SBRT. Treatment described: 15 Gy SBRT to primary tumor, nephrectomy 4 weeks later. V was clipped by 4 bases and J by 5 bases, with 6 bases between them. The CDR3 runs to 12 residues. The germline V gene encodes CDR1 LNHDA and CDR2 SQIVND (reference sequence). The sequence derives from a man aged 45-60 years with renal cell carcinoma. V and J are TRBV19 and TRBJ1-5; no clear D gene. The sequences come from blood, collected from a patient whose treatment included radiotherapy and nephrectomy. The CDR3: CASSKDYQPQHF. The CDR3 DNA sequence: TGTGCCAGTAGTAAAGATTATCAGCCCCAGCATTTT.